Each of the 18 T cell receptor beta chains below was sequenced from the same sample in a study of T cells expressing NK-cell markers. One entry per CDR3 protein, without DNA, is what TCRdb gives after re-calling the 5' RACE reads. This repertoire comprises about 370,000 distinct CDR3 sequences; its ten largest clones make up around 10%. Sample: blood T cells: a sorted CD56 or NKG2C T cell subset, CD4+ or CD8+ T cells, or bulk PBMC T cells (not recorded which). Every receptor here comes from a woman aged 45-65 years in good health.

This chain connects TRBV7-9 to TRBJ2-2; TCRdb's assignment of TRBD2 cannot be checked, as there is no DNA. From germline, CDR1 is SEHNR and CDR2 FQNEAQ (reference sequence). CDR3 length equals 15 residues. The CDR3: CASSPRLAGTGELFF. Full variable domain (outside the CDR3, taken from reference TRBV7-9 and TRBJ2-2): DTGVSQNPRHKITKRGQNVTFRCDPISEHNRLYWYRQTLGQGPEFLTYFQNEAQLEKSRLLSDRFSAERPKGSFSTLEIQRTEQGDSAMYLCASSPRLAGTGELFFGEGSRLTVL.

This sequence joins TRBV7-2 and TRBJ2-7; TCRdb designates TRBD1, a call that cannot be tested without DNA. The length of the CDR3 is 15 residues. From germline, CDR1 is SGHTA and CDR2 FQGNSA. The CDR3 region is CASSSTEGAIYEQYF.

The V and J genes are TRBV19 and TRBJ1-2; checking the TCRdb D call of TRBD1 is not possible without DNA. The CDR3 sequence is 16 residues long. The V gene's germline CDR1 is LNHDA and CDR2 SQIVND (reference sequence). CDR3 region: CASSTPDRKTNYGYTF.

The V gene is TRBV2, the J gene TRBJ2-7; TCRdb outputs TRBD1, but without DNA this stays unchecked. Germline V gene sequence: CDR1 SNHLY, CDR2 FYNNEI. This CDR3 is 15 amino acids long. CDR3 residues: CASSESQGGIYEQYF.

The chain combines TRBV12-3 or TRBV12-4 with TRBJ2-1; the D call from TCRdb, TRBD2, cannot be confirmed without DNA. The CDR3 length is 14 residues. The CDR3 here is CASSIGEGSHEQFF.

CDR3 loop: CASSQGMARRAKNIQYF. V gene TRBV4-1 combines with J gene TRBJ2-4; lacking DNA, the TRBD1 call made by TCRdb goes unchecked. The CDR3 extends over 17 amino acids. Germline CDR1 reads MGHRA; CDR2 reads YSYEKL.

The chain carries TRBV10-3 and TRBJ2-3; the TCRdb D gene call, TRBD1, has no DNA to confirm it. The CDR3 has 16 amino acids. Germline loops: CDR1 ENHRY, CDR2 SYGVKD. Here the CDR3 reads CAISVLGGSSTDTQYF.

The gene calls are TRBV7-2 and TRBJ1-5. The CDR3 contains 15 residues. The germline V gene has CDR1 SGHTA and CDR2 FQGNSA. CDR3 sequence reads: CASSLVRSSNQPQHF.

The CDR3: CASSQDRGGRASDEQFF. This chain joins TRBV4-1 and TRBJ2-1; TCRdb lists TRBD2, though no DNA is available to test this call. This CDR3 comprises 17 residues. Per the germline V gene, CDR1 is MGHRA and CDR2 is YSYEKL.

Here the CDR3 reads CATSDSGQEQFF. J is TRBJ2-1 and V is TRBV24-1; checking the TCRdb D call of TRBD1 is not possible without DNA. This CDR3 comprises 12 residues. Germline V lookup: CDR1 KGHDR, CDR2 SFDVKD.

The gene calls are TRBV11-2 and TRBJ1-5; with no DNA, the TCRdb D assignment of TRBD1 cannot be verified. From germline, CDR1 is SGHAT and CDR2 FQNNGV. The CDR3 length is 14 residues. The CDR3: CASSPGTDYQPQHF. The full variable domain, in which reference TRBV11-2 and TRBJ1-5 provide the parts outside the CDR3, is EAGVAQSPRYKIIEKRQSVAFWCNPISGHATLYWYQQILGQGPKLLIQFQNNGVVDDSQLPKDRFSAERLKGVDSTLKIQPAKLEDSAVYLCASSPGTDYQPQHFGDGTRLSIL.

V and J are TRBV28 and TRBJ2-4; TCRdb selects TRBD1, and the lack of DNA leaves this call unchecked. Per germline, CDR1 MDHEN and CDR2 SYDVKM. The CDR3 length is 14 residues. CDR3 region: CATQAGVEKNIQYF. Variable domain in full (rest from reference TRBV28 and TRBJ2-4): DVKVTQSSRYLVKRTGEKVFLECVQDMDHENMFWYRQDPGLGLRLIYFSYDVKMKEKGDIPEGYSVSREKKERFSLILESASTNQTSMYLCATQAGVEKNIQYFGAGTRLSVL.

The rearrangement joins TRBV10-3 to TRBJ1-5; there is no DNA to check the TCRdb D call of TRBD1. CDR3 length: 16 residues. Germline V gene lookup returns CDR1 ENHRY and CDR2 SYGVKD. The CDR3 loop is CAISESGTGGFQPQHF.

The rearrangement joins TRBV6-2 or TRBV6-3 to TRBJ2-6; TCRdb names TRBD1, which stays unverified in the absence of DNA. The CDR3 extends over 15 amino acids. CDR1 is MNHEY, CDR2 SVGEGT, per germline. CDR3 residues: CASSQTASGANVLTF.

This sequence joins TRBV6-5 and TRBJ1-2; the D call from TCRdb, TRBD1, cannot be confirmed without DNA. Germline assignment: CDR1 MNHEY and CDR2 SVGAGI. This CDR3 is 13 amino acids long. The CDR3 loop reads CASSWDRGAGYTF.

The chain joins TRBV29-1 to TRBJ2-7; with no DNA, the TCRdb D assignment of TRBD2 cannot be verified. The CDR3 totals 13 residues. Germline V gives CDR1 SQVTM, CDR2 ANQGSEA. The CDR3: CSLTSGTSHEQYF.

The chain uses TRBV7-9 and TRBJ1-1; the D gene TCRdb calls, TRBD1, cannot be checked with no DNA. The CDR3 is 15 amino acids. Germline V gives CDR1 SEHNR, CDR2 FQNEAQ (reference sequence). The CDR3 sequence: CASSLFQGMNTEAFF.

The V and J genes are TRBV24-1 and TRBJ2-7; TCRdb designates TRBD1, a call that cannot be tested without DNA. CDR3 size: 13 residues. CDR1 is KGHDR, CDR2 SFDVKD, per germline. The CDR3 protein is CATMTGNPYEQYF.